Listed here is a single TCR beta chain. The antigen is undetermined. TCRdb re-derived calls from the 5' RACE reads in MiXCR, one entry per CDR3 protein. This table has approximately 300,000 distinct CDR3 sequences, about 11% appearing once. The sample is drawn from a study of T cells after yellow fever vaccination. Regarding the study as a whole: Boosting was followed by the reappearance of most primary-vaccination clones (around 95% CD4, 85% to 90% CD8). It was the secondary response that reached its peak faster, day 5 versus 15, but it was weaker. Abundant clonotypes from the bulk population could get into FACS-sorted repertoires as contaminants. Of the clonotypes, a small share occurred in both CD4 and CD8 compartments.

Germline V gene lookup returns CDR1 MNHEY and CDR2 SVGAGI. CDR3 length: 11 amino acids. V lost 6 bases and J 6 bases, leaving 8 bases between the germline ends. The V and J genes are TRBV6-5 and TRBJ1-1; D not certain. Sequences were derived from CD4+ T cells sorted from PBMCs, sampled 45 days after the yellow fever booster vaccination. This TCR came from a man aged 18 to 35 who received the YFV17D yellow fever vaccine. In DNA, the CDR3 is TGTGCCAGCAGCTCAGGCCCTGAAGCTTTCTTT. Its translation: CASSSGPEAFF.